This record looks at one TCR beta chain sequence and its context. Its antigen is currently unknown. Germline V CDR1 and CDR2: KGHDR, SFDVKD. This CDR3 is 14 amino acids long. V lost 5 bases and J 5 bases, leaving 12 bases between the germline ends. Sequencing was performed with immunoSEQ multiplex PCR; in TCRdb, only in-frame clones are kept and a portion is missing. The table includes hundreds of thousands of clones, less than 90% detected once. As to treatment: 15 to 20 received Ad26.COV2.S at low or high dose, single or two shots; 5 received placebo; per-sample allocation not given. Sampling took place 63 days after the first vaccine or placebo injection. Boston hosted the donor, who was an adult aged 18-55 years. Built on an Ad26 vector, the vaccine expressed Wuhan-strain SARS-CoV-2 spike. These data come from a study of Ad26.COV2.S vaccination and SARS-CoV-2 variants. Study overall: This donor came from the COV1001 trial of Ad26.COV2.S.

General study results and limits: Vaccine and placebo recipients had comparable breadth of non-spike TCRs.

The receptor comes from a person between 18 and 59 years old who received the Ad26.COV2.S COVID-19 vaccine or a placebo. This chain connects TRBV24-1 to TRBJ2-1, with a possible D match to TRBD1 (5 bases). The sample here was peripheral blood, taken in a trial of Ad26.COV2.S vaccine versus placebo. CDR3 region: CATSVQGRNNEQFF. The DNA of the CDR3 is TGTGCCACCAGTGTGCAGGGCCGAAACAATGAGCAGTTCTTC.